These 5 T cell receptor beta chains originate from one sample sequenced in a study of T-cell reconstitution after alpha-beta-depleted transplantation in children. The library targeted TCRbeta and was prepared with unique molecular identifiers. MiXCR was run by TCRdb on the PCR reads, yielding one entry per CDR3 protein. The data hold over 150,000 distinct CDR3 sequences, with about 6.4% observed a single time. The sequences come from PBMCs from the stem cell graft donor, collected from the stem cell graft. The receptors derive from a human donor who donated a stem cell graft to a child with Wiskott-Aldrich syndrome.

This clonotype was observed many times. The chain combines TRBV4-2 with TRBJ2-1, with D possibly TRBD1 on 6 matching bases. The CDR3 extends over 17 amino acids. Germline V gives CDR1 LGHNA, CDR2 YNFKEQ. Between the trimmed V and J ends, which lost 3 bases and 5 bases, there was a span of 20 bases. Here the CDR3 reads CASSQRWGHETHNEQFF. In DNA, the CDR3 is TGTGCCAGCAGCCAGCGATGGGGACATGAAACACACAATGAGCAGTTCTTC.

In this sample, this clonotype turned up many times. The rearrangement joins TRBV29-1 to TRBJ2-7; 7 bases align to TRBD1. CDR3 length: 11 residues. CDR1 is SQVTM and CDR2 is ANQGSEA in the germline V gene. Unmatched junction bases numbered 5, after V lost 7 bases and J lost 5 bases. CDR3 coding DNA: TGCAGCGCGGACAGGAACCACGAGCAGTACTTC. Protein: CSADRNHEQYF.

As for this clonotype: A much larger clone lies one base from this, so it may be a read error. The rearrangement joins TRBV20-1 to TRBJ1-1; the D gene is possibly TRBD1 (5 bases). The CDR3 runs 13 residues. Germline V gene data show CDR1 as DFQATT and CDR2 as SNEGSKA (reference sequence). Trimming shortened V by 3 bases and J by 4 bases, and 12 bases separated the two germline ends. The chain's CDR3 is CSASGAMSTEAFF. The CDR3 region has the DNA TGCAGTGCTAGTGGGGCCATGAGCACTGAAGCTTTCTTT.

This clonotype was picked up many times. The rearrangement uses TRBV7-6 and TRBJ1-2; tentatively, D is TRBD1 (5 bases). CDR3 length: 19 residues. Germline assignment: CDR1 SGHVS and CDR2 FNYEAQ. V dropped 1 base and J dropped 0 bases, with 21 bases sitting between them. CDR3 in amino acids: CASSLGGRTSKPPNYGYTF. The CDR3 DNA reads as TGTGCCAGCAGCTTAGGGGGCAGGACCTCCAAACCCCCTAACTATGGCTACACCTTC.

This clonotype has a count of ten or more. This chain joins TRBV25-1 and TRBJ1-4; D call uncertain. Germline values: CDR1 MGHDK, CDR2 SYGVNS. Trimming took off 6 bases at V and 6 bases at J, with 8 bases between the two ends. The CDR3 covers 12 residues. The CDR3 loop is CASSTYDEKLFF. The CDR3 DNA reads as TGTGCCAGCAGCACTTACGATGAAAAACTGTTTTTT.